This T cell receptor (beta chain) was sequenced during a study of regulatory T cells in long-lasting Graves disease. Study information: Disease was considered persistent Graves' disease after over 5 years of antithyroid drugs (with positive TSH receptor antibodies). Findings and limits, study-wide: TRBV28 was favored in persistent disease, as were TRBJ1-2 and TRBJ2-5. Newly diagnosed Graves' patients exceeded persistent ones in TCR diversity.

According to the study, TCR beta libraries were built with iRepertoire HTBI primers and CDR3-region Arm-PCR. MiXCR, run by TCRdb on the multiplex PCR reads, gives a single entry per CDR3 protein. Of about 290,000 distinct CDR3 sequences in the sample, approximately 20% were seen once. This clonotype was counted many times. Its antigen is unknown. Stated time point: persistent/refractory GD, antithyroid drugs over 5 years with positive TRAb. PBMCs provided the RNA from which the TCR library was made. Each of the patients was recruited from an endocrinology department situated in Xi'an, China. There are 13 residues in the CDR3. Germline V gives CDR1 MNHNS, CDR2 SASEGT. Deletions cut 6 bases from V and 9 bases from J, with 18 bases between.

The source material was peripheral blood mononuclear cells (PBMCs), sampled when the disease was refractory, from a patient treated with antithyroid drugs. The receptor was isolated from a female donor with Graves disease. This rearrangement joins TRBV6-1 to TRBJ2-7, with D hard to call. The CDR3 DNA reads as TGTGCCAGCAGGGCCGGGCCTCAAATTAGGCAGTACTTC. It translates to CASRAGPQIRQYF.